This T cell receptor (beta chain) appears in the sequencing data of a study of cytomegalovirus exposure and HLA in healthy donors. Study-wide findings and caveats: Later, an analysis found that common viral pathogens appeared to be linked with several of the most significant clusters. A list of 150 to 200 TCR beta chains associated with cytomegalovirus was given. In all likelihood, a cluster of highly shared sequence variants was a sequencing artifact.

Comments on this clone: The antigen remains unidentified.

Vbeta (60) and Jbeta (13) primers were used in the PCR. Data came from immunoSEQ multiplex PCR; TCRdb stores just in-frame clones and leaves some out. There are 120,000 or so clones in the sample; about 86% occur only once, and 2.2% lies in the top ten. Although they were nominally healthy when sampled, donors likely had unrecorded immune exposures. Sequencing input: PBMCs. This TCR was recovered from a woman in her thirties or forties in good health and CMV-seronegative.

CDR3 sequence reads: CASSSPIREYF. The CDR3 DNA sequence: TGTGCCAGCAGCTCCCCGATACGGGAGTATTTT. The genes are TRBV11-2 and TRBJ2-3; D gene unclear. There are 11 residues in the CDR3. Germline assignment: CDR1 SGHAT and CDR2 FQNNGV. Trimming removed 4 bases from V and 13 bases from J, with 12 bases in between.